The rows below give T cell receptor beta chains drawn from one sample of a study of OX40 agonist ivuxolimab in advanced cancers. Using immunoSEQ multiplex PCR, the repertoire was profiled, and TCRdb retains in-frame clones only, with some absent. Among about 73,000 clones, about 92% were seen once, and the ten largest hold 10%. This sample comprised CD4+ or CD8+ T cells sorted from blood, obtained in a trial of the OX40 agonist ivuxolimab. The source of these receptors is an adult with an advanced solid tumor such as melanoma, head and neck, liver or kidney cancer. CDR3s include the opening cysteine and the closing phenylalanine or tryptophan. D genes are given only for firm matches. Not every row has a clone size; where given, it reads once, few, many or a size class.

>-|TRBJ1-2|-|13|TRBV27
CASSSPRSNGYTF
TGTGCCAGCAGTTCCCCCCGGTCAAATGGCTACACCTTC
>TRBD1|TRBJ2-2|-|15|TRBV29-1
CSVGGTGGDTGELFF
TGCAGCGTTGGAGGGACAGGGGGGGACACCGGGGAGCTGTTTTTT
>-|TRBJ1-4|-|14|TRBV5-6
CASSLAPFPGKLFF
TGTGCCAGCAGCTTGGCCCCTTTCCCCGGAAAACTGTTTTTT
>-|TRBJ1-2|-|9|TRBV20-1
CSAPVGYTF
TGCAGTGCCCCAGTTGGCTACACCTTC
>TRBD1|TRBJ2-7|-|13|TRBV5-6
CASSFGTGDEQYF
TGTGCCAGCAGCTTTGGGACAGGCGACGAGCAGTACTTC
>-|TRBJ2-1|-|15|TRBV7-9
CASSPPAGAYHEQFF
TGTGCCAGCAGCCCCCCCGCAGGGGCTTATCATGAGCAGTTCTTC
>TRBD1|TRBJ2-7|-|14|TRBV5-1
CASSDGTGTYEQYF
TGCGCCAGCAGCGACGGGACAGGGACCTACGAGCAGTACTTC
>-|TRBJ2-7|-|15|TRBV27
CASNPQAPLPYEQYF
TGTGCCAGCAATCCGCAGGCTCCCCTACCCTACGAGCAGTACTTC
>TRBD1|TRBJ2-2|-|17|TRBV7-6
CASSLIPRGLGTGELFF
TGTGCCAGCAGCTTAATCCCCAGGGGGCTGGGCACCGGGGAGCTGTTTTTT
>TRBD1|TRBJ2-7|-|15|TRBV10-3
CAISEPDRGQYEQYF
TGTGCCATCAGTGAGCCCGACAGGGGGCAGTACGAGCAGTACTTC
>-|TRBJ1-2|few|14|TRBV19
CASSYTTIYYGYTF
TGTGCCAGTAGTTACACGACCATTTACTATGGCTACACCTTC
>-|TRBJ1-2|-|15|TRBV4-2
CASSQGQGVVRGYTF
TGTGCCAGCAGCCAAGGTCAAGGGGTAGTGAGAGGCTACACCTTC
>TRBD1|TRBJ1-2|-|13|TRBV10-1
CASSEDRAYGYTF
TGCGCCAGCAGTGAGGACAGGGCCTATGGCTACACCTTC
>-|TRBJ1-6|-|16|TRBV11-2
CASSSQDSTIGSPLHF
TGTGCCAGCAGCTCCCAGGACTCAACCATTGGCTCACCCCTCCACTTT
>TRBD1|TRBJ1-6|-|15|TRBV7-8
CASRQGGQDNSPLHF
TGTGCCAGCAGACAAGGGGGCCAGGATAATTCACCCCTCCACTTT
>-|TRBJ2-7|-|12|TRBV27
CASSLFRGEQYF
TGTGCCAGCAGTCTCTTCCGGGGCGAGCAGTACTTC
>TRBD1|TRBJ1-1|-|15|TRBV29-1
CSVDADRGLNTEAFF
TGCAGCGTTGACGCTGACAGGGGCCTGAACACTGAAGCTTTCTTT
>TRBD1|TRBJ1-2|-|14|TRBV13
CASSLDRGTYGYTF
TGTGCCAGCAGCTTGGACAGGGGAACCTATGGCTACACCTTC
>TRBD1|TRBJ1-1|-|17|TRBV11-2
CASSLGPGGAQYKAAFF
TGTGCCAGCAGCTTAGGCCCAGGGGGCGCGCAGTATAAGGCAGCTTTCTTT
>-|TRBJ1-1|once|15|TRBV6-1
CASADGSYGGTEAFF
TGTGCCAGCGCCGACGGGAGTTACGGAGGCACTGAAGCTTTCTTT
>-|TRBJ2-7|-|15|TRBV4-3
CASSPAHRYSYEQYF
TGCGCCAGCAGCCCCGCCCATCGCTATTCCTACGAGCAGTACTTC
>TRBD1|TRBJ2-2|-|15|TRBV27
CASSIQGANTGELFF
TGTGCCAGCAGTATACAGGGGGCTAACACCGGGGAGCTGTTTTTT
>TRBD2|TRBJ2-7|once|15|TRBV27
CASSPQPGGGYEQYF
TGTGCCAGCAGTCCCCAACCGGGGGGTGGGTACGAGCAGTACTTC
>TRBD1|TRBJ2-5|medium-sized|16|TRBV6-5
CASSYFSDRGGETQYF
TGTGCCAGCAGTTACTTTTCGGACAGGGGAGGAGAGACCCAGTACTTC
>TRBD1|TRBJ2-7|-|15|TRBV6-1
CASKEQGARRYEQYF
TGTGCCAGCAAGGAGCAGGGGGCGCGTCGATACGAGCAGTACTTC
>-|TRBJ2-1|-|13|TRBV10-3
CAISAPADHEQFF
TGTGCCATCAGTGCCCCAGCGGACCATGAGCAGTTCTTC
>-|TRBJ2-7|-|15|TRBV4-1
CASSHEQGPIYEQYF
TGCGCCAGCAGCCACGAACAGGGTCCCATCTACGAGCAGTACTTC
>TRBD1|TRBJ2-7|-|15|TRBV10-3
CAISDLGGQGYEQYF
TGTGCCATCAGTGATCTCGGGGGACAGGGCTACGAGCAGTACTTC
>-|TRBJ1-1|-|15|TRBV6-5
CASSYSFGASTEAFF
TGTGCCAGCAGTTACTCGTTTGGGGCGAGCACTGAAGCTTTCTTT
>-|TRBJ1-1|-|16|TRBV5-4
CASSLPNERQRPEAFF
TGTGCCAGCAGCTTGCCCAACGAAAGGCAACGACCTGAAGCTTTCTTT
>-|TRBJ2-5|-|15|TRBV15
CATRPYRDTEETQYF
TGTGCCACTAGACCATACCGGGACACCGAGGAGACCCAGTACTTC
>-|TRBJ1-5|-|13|TRBV4-1
CASSQVGNQPQHF
TGCGCCAGCAGCCAAGTGGGAAATCAGCCCCAGCATTTT
>-|TRBJ1-1|-|15|TRBV5-1
CASSYRGAQDTEAFF
TGCGCCAGCAGCTACCGAGGGGCGCAGGACACTGAAGCTTTCTTT
>-|TRBJ1-1|-|15|TRBV11-2
CASSLVASLNTEAFF
TGTGCCAGCAGCTTAGTGGCCAGTCTGAACACTGAAGCTTTCTTT
>TRBD2|TRBJ2-7|-|18|TRBV7-8
CASSSGLAGGANSYEQYF
TGTGCCAGCAGCTCCGGACTAGCGGGGGGCGCTAACTCCTACGAGCAGTACTTC
>-|TRBJ2-3|-|12|TRBV10-3
CAPTRGTDTQYF
TGTGCCCCTACAAGGGGGACAGATACGCAGTATTTT
>TRBD2|TRBJ2-3|-|15|TRBV6-6
CASTLQRGVSDTQYF
TGTGCCAGCACCTTACAACGGGGGGTATCAGATACGCAGTATTTT
>-|TRBJ2-1|once|15|TRBV5-7
CASSPDTFSYNEQFF
TGTGCCAGCAGCCCCGACACCTTCTCCTACAATGAGCAGTTCTTC
>TRBD1|TRBJ1-1|-|15|TRBV15
CATSREPGGDTEAFF
TGTGCCACCAGCAGAGAACCAGGGGGAGACACTGAAGCTTTCTTT
>-|TRBJ1-1|-|14|TRBV5-8
CASSPWGGPAEAFF
TGTGCCAGCAGCCCATGGGGGGGCCCGGCTGAAGCTTTCTTT
>TRBD2|TRBJ2-1|-|18|TRBV27
CASSFYPKPSGVYNEQFF
TGTGCCAGCAGTTTCTATCCAAAACCTAGCGGGGTCTACAATGAGCAGTTCTTC
>-|TRBJ1-5|-|16|TRBV7-6
CASSLATGPSNQPQHF
TGTGCCAGCAGCTTAGCAACAGGGCCCAGCAATCAGCCCCAGCATTTT
>-|TRBJ1-1|-|14|TRBV5-1
CASSLTGENTEAFF
TGCGCCAGCAGCTTGACAGGAGAGAACACTGAAGCTTTCTTT
>-|TRBJ2-7|-|13|TRBV5-1
CASRGELSYEQYF
TGCGCCAGCAGGGGGGAACTCTCCTACGAGCAGTACTTC
>TRBD1|TRBJ2-7|-|14|TRBV18
CASGRDRGLYEQYF
TGTGCCAGCGGCCGGGACAGGGGGTTATACGAGCAGTACTTC
>-|TRBJ2-7|-|15|TRBV5-6
CASSDTGRVSYEQYF
TGTGCCAGCAGCGACACAGGGAGGGTCAGCTACGAGCAGTACTTC
>-|TRBJ2-1|-|15|TRBV11-2
CASSWGWTDYNEQFF
TGTGCCAGCAGCTGGGGATGGACAGATTACAATGAGCAGTTCTTC
>-|TRBJ1-2|-|14|TRBV4-3
CASSQVLGGYGYTF
TGCGCCAGCAGCCAAGTACTGGGGGGCTATGGCTACACCTTC
>-|TRBJ1-2|-|15|TRBV10-3
CAIGPGAYLNYGYTF
TGTGCCATCGGGCCAGGGGCTTACCTTAACTATGGCTACACCTTC
>-|TRBJ1-1|once|13|TRBV7-9
CASSLRGNTEAFF
TGTGCCAGCAGCTTGAGAGGGAACACTGAAGCTTTCTTT
>TRBD1|TRBJ1-1|-|15|TRBV4-1
CASSQGRGPGTEAFF
TGCGCCAGCAGCCAAGGGAGGGGGCCGGGCACTGAAGCTTTCTTT
>-|TRBJ1-3|-|15|TRBV6-5
CASSGTGVSGNTIYF
TGTGCCAGCAGTGGTACAGGCGTCTCTGGAAACACCATATATTTT
>-|TRBJ2-7|-|12|TRBV6-5
CASSYGVNEQYF
TGTGCCAGCAGTTATGGGGTGAACGAGCAGTACTTC
>-|TRBJ1-2|-|14|TRBV29-1
CSVDDSDILPGYTF
TGCAGCGTTGACGATTCCGACATTCTCCCAGGCTACACCTTC
>-|TRBJ1-2|once|14|TRBV2
CASSEATAGYGYTF
TGTGCCAGCAGTGAAGCGACGGCAGGATATGGCTACACCTTC
>-|TRBJ2-5|-|14|TRBV30
CAWKGWQTQETQYF
TGTGCCTGGAAGGGGTGGCAGACCCAAGAGACCCAGTACTTC
>TRBD2|TRBJ2-7|-|14|TRBV9
CASSVTSGDYEQYF
TGTGCCAGCAGCGTAACTAGCGGGGACTACGAGCAGTACTTC
>-|TRBJ2-7|-|15|TRBV7-9
CASSGPGLPWGEQYF
TGTGCCAGCAGCGGCCCGGGACTCCCCTGGGGCGAGCAGTACTTC
>-|TRBJ2-3|-|16|TRBV9
CASSLQGNGPADTQYF
TGTGCCAGCAGTCTCCAGGGCAACGGACCGGCAGATACGCAGTATTTT
>-|TRBJ1-1|-|13|TRBV19
CASSMMTNTEAFF
TGTGCCAGTAGTATGATGACCAACACTGAAGCTTTCTTT